A single TCR beta chain is shown here with its context. Antigen unknown. Sequenced by immunoSEQ multiplex PCR; TCRdb stores in-frame clones only, minus some. The table lists around 35,000 clones, under 90% of them singletons. This sample stems from a study of lymphopenia after photon versus proton radiotherapy. Study-level results: Photon-treated patients lost naive T cells and TCR diversity; proton-treated stayed stable. Authors raise, but do not show, better survival with proton therapy.

CDR1 is SGHAT and CDR2 is FQNNGV in the germline V gene. The CDR3 extends over 14 amino acids. The V gene lost 2 bases and the J gene lost 5 bases, with 9 bases spanning the gap. Sequencing used peripheral blood, obtained from a patient treated with photon-based radiotherapy. The V gene is TRBV11-2, the J gene TRBJ1-4; no firm D call. This TCR came from a man aged 50 or older with gastric cancer. The DNA of the CDR3 is TGTGCCAGCAGCTTAAGGGCGGGGAATGAAAAACTGTTTTTT. It yields the protein CASSLRAGNEKLFF.